The 14 T cell receptor beta chains below all came from one sample that was sequenced in a study of blood T cell repertoires in COVID-19. The method was immunoSEQ multiplex PCR; TCRdb's version includes in-frame clones alone and lacks a portion of them. Among around 170,000 clones listed, about 81% were seen once. The sequenced material came from peripheral blood. The receptors come from a man aged 30 to 45 with active or convalescent COVID-19.

J is TRBJ2-7 and V is TRBV6-5, with D perhaps matching TRBD1 (5 bases). The V end lost 6 bases, the J end lost 0 bases, and 9 bases lay between the germline ends. CDR1 is MNHEY, CDR2 SVGAGI, per germline. The length of the CDR3 is 13 residues. The CDR3 DNA reads TGTGCCAGCAGACAGGCTAGCTCCTACGAGCAGTACTTC. The encoded protein is CASRQASSYEQYF.

CDR3 DNA: TGTGCCAGCAGGGGAGGAGCGCCTACCAGCTCCTACAATGAGCAGTTCTTC. This codes for CASRGGAPTSSYNEQFF. V gene TRBV5-6 combines with J gene TRBJ2-1, with a weak D call TRBD2 (6 bases). The germline CDR1 and CDR2 sequences are SGHDT and YYEEEE. Deletions cut 5 bases from V and 0 bases from J, with 18 bases between. CDR3 size: 17 residues.

The chain combines TRBV24-1 with TRBJ1-2; TRBD1 might be the D (5 bases). With 2 bases removed from V and 3 bases from J, the gap between germline ends came to 18 bases. The length of the CDR3 is 17 residues. The germline V gene has CDR1 KGHDR and CDR2 SFDVKD. CDR3 bases: TGTGCCACCAGTGATTATCCCTCTGAGACAGAGGACTATGGCTACACCTTC. Translating it yields CATSDYPSETEDYGYTF.

CDR3 sequence: CASSESTLYAEKLFF. In DNA form, the CDR3 reads TGCGCCAGCAGTGAGTCGACTTTATACGCGGAAAAACTGTTTTTT. The rearrangement links TRBV10-2 to TRBJ1-4; D is unresolved. The CDR3 consists of 15 residues. CDR1 is WSHSY, CDR2 SAAADI, per germline. The V end was cut by 0 bases, the J end by 8 bases, with 13 bases between.

The gene calls are TRBV18 and TRBJ2-2; 12 bases align to TRBD1. The CDR3 loop spans 14 amino acids. The V and J ends lost 3 bases and 9 bases, in that order; junction bases with no gene match: 2. Germline V lookup: CDR1 KGHSH, CDR2 LQKENI. The CDR3 sequence: CASSPGTGGRELFF. Written as DNA, the CDR3 is TGTGCCAGCTCACCTGGGACAGGGGGCCGGGAGCTGTTTTTT.

This chain uses TRBV19 with TRBJ1-3; D gene unclear. V lost 2 bases and J 0 bases, leaving 8 bases between the germline ends. In germline, CDR1 is LNHDA, CDR2 SQIVND (reference sequence). The CDR3 is made up of 15 amino acids. The CDR3 region has the DNA TGTGCCAGTAGTATACTCTCGGTCTCTGGAAACACCATATATTTT. It is translated as CASSILSVSGNTIYF.

This chain uses TRBV4-1 with TRBJ1-1; D call uncertain. V lost 1 base, J lost 7 bases, and 19 bases lay in between. The CDR3 runs to 16 residues. In germline, CDR1 is MGHRA, CDR2 YSYEKL. The CDR3 loop reads CASSQGPVGSYSEAFF. The CDR3 DNA is TGCGCCAGCAGCCAAGGGCCTGTTGGTTCATACAGTGAAGCTTTCTTT.

This clone was seen once. The rearrangement joins TRBV19 to TRBJ2-6; D is perhaps TRBD1 (5 bases). This CDR3 has 16 amino acids. V was cut by 5 bases and J by 0 bases, with 11 bases left in between. CDR1 LNHDA and CDR2 SQIVND come from the germline V gene (reference sequence). DNA of the CDR3: TGTGCCAGTAGTGTTACAGGCCTCTCTGGGGCCAACGTCCTGACTTTC. Encoded protein: CASSVTGLSGANVLTF.

The genes are TRBV7-9 and TRBJ1-1; a weak D match, TRBD1 (5 bases). Between the trimmed V and J ends, which lost 4 bases and 3 bases, there was a span of 15 bases. CDR1 is SEHNR, CDR2 FQNEAQ, per germline (reference sequence). CDR3 size: 15 residues. The CDR3 nucleotides read TGTGCCAGCAGCTCGGGGGGTCTCCGGCACACTGAAGCTTTCTTT. Translated: CASSSGGLRHTEAFF.

This chain connects TRBV7-2 to TRBJ2-1; possibly TRBD2 for D (6 bases). The CDR3 is made up of 14 amino acids. Germline V CDR1 and CDR2: SGHTA, FQGNSA. The V gene lost 5 bases and the J gene lost 5 bases, with 13 bases spanning the gap. The CDR3 nucleotides are TGTGCCAGCAGCCACCCCGGACTACACAATGAGCAGTTCTTC. This codes for CASSHPGLHNEQFF. The full variable domain, completed using reference TRBV7-2 and TRBJ2-1, is GAGVSQSPSNKVTEKGKDVELRCDPISGHTALYWYRQSLGQGLEFLIYFQGNSAPDKSGLPSDRFSAERTGGSVSTLTIQRTQQEDSAVYLCASSHPGLHNEQFFGPGTRLTVL.

The chain couples TRBV9 to TRBJ2-1, with D uncertain. The CDR3 length is 15 residues. Trimming cost V 0 bases and J 2 bases, with 9 bases left between them. From germline, CDR1 is SGDLS and CDR2 YYNGEE. The CDR3 loop reads CASSVAPNPYNEQFF. The CDR3 DNA follows: TGTGCCAGCAGCGTAGCCCCCAATCCCTACAATGAGCAGTTCTTC. Full variable domain (rest looked up from reference TRBV9 and TRBJ2-1): DSGVTQTPKHLITATGQRVTLRCSPRSGDLSVYWYQQSLDQGLQFLIQYYNGEERAKGNILERFSAQQFPDLHSELNLSSLELGDSALYFCASSVAPNPYNEQFFGPGTRLTVL.

J is TRBJ1-2 and V is TRBV6-1; possibly TRBD1 for D (5 bases). Trimming took 2 bases from V and 5 from J, leaving 18 bases between them. Germline CDR1 and CDR2: MNHNS and SASEGT. CDR3 length: 16 amino acids. The CDR3 bases are TGTGCCAGCAGTGAAAGGGGCCAGGGCCGCTTTTATGGCTACACCTTC. Protein: CASSERGQGRFYGYTF.

This clone showed up just a few times. The chain joins TRBV4-3 to TRBJ2-2; 15 nucleotides match TRBD2. CDR3 size: 20 residues. J lost 4 bases, V lost 0 bases, and 9 bases had no gene match. Germline-derived CDR1 and CDR2 are LGHNA and YSLEER. CDR3 DNA: TGCGCCAGCAGCCAAGATCTCGGGACTAGCGGGAGGTGGGTCACCGGGGAGCTGTTTTTT. Protein product: CASSQDLGTSGRWVTGELFF.

This clone was counted only a few times. V usage is TRBV5-6 and J usage is TRBJ2-1; TRBD1 might be the D (5 bases). The CDR3 extends over 15 amino acids. V shed 1 base and J shed 8 bases, with 16 bases lying between them. Germline V gives CDR1 SGHDT, CDR2 YYEEEE. CDR3 nucleotides: TGTGCCAGCAGCTTGACCAGGGCAAGTTTGGATGAGCAGTTCTTC. Residues: CASSLTRASLDEQFF. Full variable domain (missing parts from reference TRBV5-6 and TRBJ2-1): DAGVTQSPTHLIKTRGQQVTLRCSPKSGHDTVSWYQQALGQGPQFIFQYYEEEERQRGNFPDRFSGHQFPNYSSELNVNALLLGDSALYLCASSLTRASLDEQFFGPGTRLTVL.